Following are 16 T cell receptor beta chains from one sample sequenced in a study of vaccination effects on CD4 cells after COVID-19. Before sequencing took place, the ViraFEST assay used viral peptide pools to expand antigen-specific CD4+ T cells. Subsequent to a culture period of about ten days, CD4+ T cells were isolated. Participants were vaccinated with two doses of either the BNT162b2 or mRNA-1273 vaccine. These receptors are not linked to any known antigen. Assay: immunoSEQ multiplex PCR; the TCRdb copy retains only in-frame clones and omits some. The sample consists of over 50,000 clones, about three quarters of them appearing once. The sequenced sample was CD4+ T cells from PBMCs cultured with HCoV-229E spike peptides, obtained after COVID-19 vaccination. These receptor sequences come from a human donor who received a COVID-19 vaccine.

The gene calls are TRBV6-5 and TRBJ1-4; D not resolved. Germline values: CDR1 MNHEY, CDR2 SVGAGI. V shed 10 bases and J shed 7 bases, with 22 bases lying between them. This CDR3 has 15 amino acids. The DNA of the CDR3 is TGTGCCATCAAATTGAGGCAGGACGTAATTGAAAAACTGTTTTTT. This codes for CAIKLRQDVIEKLFF.

In this sample, this clone turned up a few times. The chain links TRBV10-3 to TRBJ2-3, with D hard to call. The CDR3 length is 12 residues. Trimming took off 4 bases at V and 5 bases at J, with 7 bases between the two ends. Germline V gene data show CDR1 as ENHRY and CDR2 as SYGVKD. The DNA of the CDR3 is TGTGCCATCAGTGCTGGCAGAGATACGCAGTATTTT. Encoded protein: CAISAGRDTQYF.

There are a few counts of this clone. The chain links TRBV6-1 to TRBJ1-1; D remains unclear. The CDR3 has 14 residues. V lost 1 base, J lost 1 base, and 7 bases lay in between. The germline CDR1 and CDR2 sequences are MNHNS and SASEGT. CDR3 sequence reads: CASSEGPTNTEAFF. The CDR3 nucleotides read TGTGCCAGCAGTGAAGGGCCGACGAACACTGAAGCTTTCTTT.

The chain links TRBV6-5 to TRBJ2-3, with TRBD2 matching 7 bases. Germline CDR1 MNHEY, CDR2 SVGAGI. CDR3 length equals 13 residues. Trimming at V came to 7 bases and at J to 4 bases, leaving 5 bases not matched to a gene. In DNA form, the CDR3 reads TGTGCCAGCAATCCGGGGAGGGCAGATACGCAGTATTTT. Its translation: CASNPGRADTQYF.

The genes are TRBV19 and TRBJ1-6; 7 bases match TRBD1. The V segment lost 5 bases and the J segment 3 bases; nucleotides outside the gene matches: 1. The CDR3 extends over 14 amino acids. Germline V gives CDR1 LNHDA, CDR2 SQIVND (reference sequence). The chain's CDR3 is CASSWDSYNSPLHF. The CDR3 region has the DNA TGTGCCAGTAGTTGGGACAGCTATAATTCACCCCTCCACTTT.

This clone has a handful of counts. The genes are TRBV28 and TRBJ1-1; the match to TRBD1 covers 7 bases. CDR3 length equals 13 residues. V gave up 6 bases and J gave up 3 bases; unmatched junction bases: 4. CDR1 MDHEN and CDR2 SYDVKM come from the germline V gene. Written as DNA, the CDR3 is TGTGCCAGCAGACTCCAGGGGGACACTGAAGCTTTCTTT. Amino acids: CASRLQGDTEAFF. Looking up the rest from reference TRBV28 and TRBJ1-1 gives the full variable domain: DVKVTQSSRYLVKRTGEKVFLECVQDMDHENMFWYRQDPGLGLRLIYFSYDVKMKEKGDIPEGYSVSREKKERFSLILESASTNQTSMYLCASRLQGDTEAFFGQGTRLTVV.

This clone was seen a few times. The CDR3 region has the DNA TGTGCCAGCAGCGCCACAGGAAACTATGGCTACACCTTC. Protein: CASSATGNYGYTF. This sequence joins TRBV9 and TRBJ1-2; D possibly corresponds to TRBD1 (5 bases). The germline CDR1 and CDR2 sequences are SGDLS and YYNGEE. The CDR3 consists of 13 residues. Trimming shortened V by 3 bases and J by 2 bases, and 8 bases separated the two germline ends.

There are a few counts of this clone. The chain uses TRBV24-1 and TRBJ1-2; D remains unclear. The CDR3 spans 15 residues. The V gene lost 4 bases and the J gene lost 0 bases, with 11 bases spanning the gap. Germline CDR1 reads KGHDR; CDR2 reads SFDVKD. The CDR3 region is CATSDGGASNYGYTF. CDR3 nucleotide sequence: TGTGCCACCAGTGACGGTGGAGCCTCTAACTATGGCTACACCTTC.

V gene TRBV24-1 combines with J gene TRBJ2-5; 10 bases line up with TRBD1. From germline, CDR1 is KGHDR and CDR2 SFDVKD. V trimming: 8 bases; J trimming: 13 bases; junction bases outside the gene matches: 15. This CDR3 has 14 residues. The CDR3 coding sequence is TGTGCCACCAACTGCCGGGACAGGGGCCTTTCGCGGTACTTC. Encoded protein: CATNCRDRGLSRYF.

The chain employs TRBV10-3 and TRBJ2-6; 7 bases are shared with TRBD2. V lost 0 bases, J lost 3 bases, and 11 bases stayed unmatched. CDR3 length equals 19 residues. CDR1 ENHRY and CDR2 SYGVKD come from the germline V gene. The CDR3 is CAISESEYLGGNGANVLTF. CDR3 bases: TGTGCCATCAGTGAGTCAGAGTACCTGGGGGGGAATGGGGCCAACGTCCTGACTTTC.

The V gene is TRBV2, the J gene TRBJ1-2; 10 bases match TRBD1. Germline loops: CDR1 SNHLY, CDR2 FYNNEI. The CDR3 spans 13 residues. Trimming removed 6 bases from V and 3 bases from J; junction bases left unmatched: 1. CDR3 bases: TGTGCCAGCAGAGACAGGGGGCACTATGGCTACACCTTC. It encodes CASRDRGHYGYTF.

This CDR3 is CASSSRSGTSGGYQETQYF. In DNA form, the CDR3 reads TGTGCCAGCAGCTCCCGATCAGGGACTAGCGGGGGGTACCAAGAGACCCAGTACTTC. The chain couples TRBV7-2 to TRBJ2-5; the match to TRBD2 covers 15 bases. Germline CDR1 is SGHTA and CDR2 is FQGNSA. V shed 4 bases, J shed 0 bases, and the junction held 9 bases outside the gene matches. This CDR3 has 19 residues.

The chain has TRBV4-2 and TRBJ2-1, with 7 nucleotides matching TRBD1. CDR3 length: 15 residues. Germline V CDR1 and CDR2: LGHNA, YNFKEQ. After removal of 1 base from V and 2 bases from J, the junction contained 2 bases not matched to a gene. CDR3 coding DNA: TGTGCCAGCAGCCAAGTAGGGACAGCCTACAATGAGCAGTTCTTC. Its protein is CASSQVGTAYNEQFF.

The V call is TRBV19, the J call TRBJ2-2, with a tentative D call TRBD1 (5 bases). The germline CDR1 and CDR2 sequences are LNHDA and SQIVND (reference sequence). The CDR3 covers 14 residues. V gave up 3 bases and J gave up 2 bases, with 7 bases separating them. The CDR3 coding sequence is TGTGCCAGTAGTATCAGGGCTAACACCGGGGAGCTGTTTTTT. It encodes CASSIRANTGELFF.

This clone has only one observation. The chain couples TRBV5-4 to TRBJ1-2; perhaps TRBD1 as D (5 bases). The CDR3 is 15 residues long. The V end was cut by 4 bases, the J end by 0 bases, with 13 bases between. Germline values: CDR1 SGHNT, CDR2 YYREEE (reference sequence). The CDR3 DNA reads as TGTGCCAGCAGCACACCAGGGACTGCTAACTATGGCTACACCTTC. It yields the protein CASSTPGTANYGYTF.

The chain is built from TRBV6-5 and TRBJ1-1; D possibly corresponds to TRBD1 (6 bases). This CDR3 comprises 13 residues. From germline, CDR1 is MNHEY and CDR2 SVGAGI. Trimming pared 7 bases from V and 7 bases from J, leaving 16 bases between. CDR3 sequence reads: CASMGPQGIEAFF. The CDR3, as DNA: TGTGCCAGCATGGGGCCACAGGGAATTGAAGCTTTCTTT.